Ten or more counts support the clone carrying this TCR beta chain. Its matching antigen is unknown. This entry comes from a study of T cell repertoires in cytomegalovirus infection. Study context: CMV infection together with matching HLA type was indicated by public TCR beta signatures. General study findings and limits: Ex vivo responses were dominated by HLA-C-restricted CMV-specific TCR beta clonotypes. Individuals carrying CMV plus the relevant HLA were identified by cumulative frequency of public TCR beta families.

TCRdb re-analysed the reads in MiXCR, keeping a single row per CDR3 protein. Of about 310,000 distinct CDR3 sequences listed, roughly a tenth were seen once; the top ten hold around 2.4%. This CDR3 region has 16 residues. The V gene's germline CDR1 is SGHTA and CDR2 FQGNSA. V shed 3 bases, J shed 4 bases, and the junction held 6 bases outside the gene matches. V gene TRBV7-2 combines with J gene TRBJ1-6, with 7 nucleotides matching TRBD1. Sequencing was done on a sample of PBMCs. The TCR comes from a human donor in good health (CMV status not recorded). Some clones in this sample may be carry-over from other donors' samples. The CDR3 region is CASSFSGTAYNSPLHF. DNA for the CDR3: TGTGCCAGCAGCTTCTCCGGGACAGCATATAATTCACCCCTCCACTTT.